These 18 T cell receptor beta chains share one sample of origin, sequenced in a study of CD8 T cells in ankylosing spondylitis. TCRdb itself ran the 5' RACE reads through MiXCR, one entry per CDR3 protein. The sample has 30,000 to 45,000 distinct CDR3 sequences, over 5.5% seen once; the top ten hold approximately 12%. Sequencing was performed on blood, either unsorted or a sorted T cell fraction (not recorded which). The origin of the receptors is a male donor with ankylosing spondylitis or in good health (not recorded which).

This clonotype was counted ten times or more. The chain joins TRBV7-2 to TRBJ2-1; the D gene could be TRBD1 or TRBD2 (5 bases each). The CDR3 loop spans 13 amino acids. Between the trimmed V and J ends, which lost 0 bases and 7 bases, there was a span of 7 bases. CDR1 is SGHTA, CDR2 FQGNSA, per germline. CDR3 protein: CASSLAWGNEQFF. CDR3 in DNA: TGTGCCAGCAGCTTAGCATGGGGGAATGAGCAGTTCTTC.

The chain has TRBV29-1 and TRBJ2-5; 7 bases match TRBD2. CDR3 length equals 15 residues. Germline V gene data show CDR1 as SQVTM and CDR2 as ANQGSEA. CDR3 DNA sequence: TGCATCGCCGGGGGGACCTACAAGTACCAAGAGACCCAGTACTTC. Protein sequence: CIAGGTYKYQETQYF.

This clonotype was seen ten or more times. The chain links TRBV5-5 to TRBJ2-3, with a tentative D call TRBD2 (6 bases). Germline CDR1 reads SGHKS; CDR2 reads YYEKEE (reference sequence). Trimming cost V 2 bases and J 4 bases, with 17 bases left between them. This CDR3 comprises 16 residues. The CDR3 loop reads CASSFRGFPSPDTQYF. The CDR3, as DNA: TGTGCCAGCAGCTTCCGGGGGTTCCCATCCCCAGATACGCAGTATTTT.

This clonotype was seen ten or more times. CDR3 sequence: CASSPSTGTAQHF. The CDR3 nucleotides read TGTGCCAGCAGTCCGAGTACAGGGACAGCCCAGCATTTT. V and J are TRBV12-3 or TRBV12-4 and TRBJ1-5, with 7 positions matching TRBD1. J lost 11 bases, V lost 5 bases, and 9 bases had no gene match. This CDR3 contains 13 residues.

This clonotype was detected many times. The CDR3 bases are TGTGCCAGCAGCTTAGCTGTAGTGGAGACCCAGTACTTC. Translating gives CASSLAVVETQYF. J is TRBJ2-5 and V is TRBV7-9, with no clear D. CDR1 and CDR2 (germline): SEHNR, FQNEAQ (reference sequence). Trimming removed 0 bases from V and 5 bases from J, with 7 bases in between. The CDR3 length is 13 residues. The whole variable domain, filled in from reference TRBV7-9 and TRBJ2-5, reads DTGVSQNPRHKITKRGQNVTFRCDPISEHNRLYWYRQTLGQGPEFLTYFQNEAQLEKSRLLSDRFSAERPKGSFSTLEIQRTEQGDSAMYLCASSLAVVETQYFGPGTRLLVL.

This clonotype was seen repeatedly, ten times or more. The chain couples TRBV29-1 to TRBJ2-7, with 7 bases fitting TRBD1. The CDR3 covers 13 residues. V gave up 4 bases and J gave up 7 bases; unmatched junction bases: 10. The germline gives CDR1 SQVTM, CDR2 ANQGSEA. CDR3 region: CSVASRQGREQYF. The CDR3, as DNA: TGCAGCGTTGCCAGCCGACAGGGCCGGGAGCAGTACTTC.

This clonotype occurred many times. J is TRBJ2-3 and V is TRBV10-3, with 8 bases lining up with TRBD1. The junction had 3 bases not matched to a gene; V was cut back by 7 bases and J by 3 bases. The germline gives CDR1 ENHRY, CDR2 SYGVKD. The CDR3 spans 13 residues. This CDR3 is CAIKQGATDTQYF. The CDR3 nucleotides are TGTGCCATCAAGCAGGGGGCAACAGATACGCAGTATTTT.

The sample holds many counts of this clonotype. This rearrangement joins TRBV5-1 to TRBJ1-6, with 8 bases matching TRBD1. This CDR3 contains 13 residues. Germline V CDR1 and CDR2: SGHRS, YFSETQ. The V and J ends lost 7 bases and 5 bases, in that order; junction bases with no gene match: 2. The CDR3 here is CASGGQDNSPLHF. The CDR3 coding sequence is TGCGCCAGCGGGGGACAGGATAATTCACCCCTCCACTTT.

This clonotype has a count of ten or more. The chain uses TRBV28 and TRBJ2-4, with 9 bases matching TRBD2. From germline, CDR1 is MDHEN and CDR2 SYDVKM. The V segment lost 2 bases and the J segment 6 bases; nucleotides outside the gene matches: 8. This CDR3 has 16 residues. The CDR3 nucleotides read TGTGCCAGCAGTTTACGGCTAGCGGGATACGGAAACATTCAGTACTTC. Encoded protein: CASSLRLAGYGNIQYF.

This clonotype was counted at least ten times. The genes are TRBV19 and TRBJ2-2, with D unclear. Deletions cut 7 bases from V and 4 bases from J, with 13 bases between. The CDR3 length is 14 residues. The germline V gene has CDR1 LNHDA and CDR2 SQIVND (reference sequence). The CDR3 coding sequence is TGTGCCAGTACCACGGACGTCGGCACCGGGGAGCTGTTTTTT. Its protein is CASTTDVGTGELFF. Filled out from reference TRBV19 and TRBJ2-2, the complete variable domain reads DGGITQSPKYLFRKEGQNVTLSCEQNLNHDAMYWYRQDPGQGLRLIYYSQIVNDFQKGDIAEGYSVSREKKESFPLTVTSAQKNPTAFYLCASTTDVGTGELFFGEGSRLTVL.

Of note for this clonotype: A single base separates this from a much larger clone, so it may be a read error. The chain uses TRBV27 and TRBJ2-1; TRBD1 might be the D (5 bases). In germline, CDR1 is MNHEY, CDR2 SMNVEV (reference sequence). The CDR3 extends over 15 amino acids. For the CDR3, the DNA is TGTGCCAGCAGTACATGGACACACTCCTACAATGGGCAGTTCTTC. It specifies CASSTWTHSYNGQFF.

This clonotype has ten or more counts. The chain combines TRBV7-2 with TRBJ2-3; 8 bases are shared with TRBD1. This CDR3 region has 14 residues. V dropped 8 bases and J dropped 5; count of bases not matched to a gene: 9. Germline V gives CDR1 SGHTA, CDR2 FQGNSA. The CDR3 reads CASARRDRRDTQYF. The DNA of the CDR3 is TGTGCCAGCGCGCGACGGGACAGGCGAGATACGCAGTATTTT.

This clonotype has a count of ten or more. This chain joins TRBV4-3 and TRBJ1-2, with 7 bases aligning to TRBD1. The length of the CDR3 is 20 residues. Trimming cost V 0 bases and J 8 bases; bases outside gene matches: 24. The germline V gene encodes CDR1 LGHNA and CDR2 YSLEER. CDR3 sequence (DNA): TGCGCCAGCAGCCAAGAGATGGGAGGGGGCGCCTCACTGGGACTGGGAGGCTACACCTTC. It yields the protein CASSQEMGGGASLGLGGYTF.

This chain joins TRBV19 and TRBJ2-5; possible D gene TRBD2, 6 bases. The CDR3 is 16 residues long. Germline CDR1 LNHDA, CDR2 SQIVND (reference sequence). V gave up 3 bases and J gave up 2 bases, with 16 bases separating them. The CDR3 DNA follows: TGTGCCAGTAGTATGGCGATAGCGGCCTCGCAAGAGACCCAGTACTTC. Translated, it gives CASSMAIAASQETQYF.

At least ten counts were recorded for this clonotype. This chain joins TRBV6-5 and TRBJ1-2; 7 positions match TRBD1. V shed 5 bases and J 14 bases; nucleotides not matched to a gene: 11. This CDR3 contains 12 residues. Per germline, CDR1 MNHEY and CDR2 SVGAGI. This chain's CDR3 is CASSPHPTGLTF. For the CDR3, the DNA is TGTGCCAGCAGTCCCCACCCGACAGGGTTGACCTTC.

This clonotype came up many times. The chain carries TRBV4-2 and TRBJ1-5; D perhaps matches TRBD1 (5 bases). With 3 bases removed from V and 7 bases from J, the gap between germline ends came to 13 bases. Germline CDR1 is LGHNA and CDR2 is YNFKEQ. CDR3 size: 14 residues. The CDR3 region is CASSQEQWGQPQHF. In DNA, the CDR3 is TGTGCCAGCAGCCAGGAGCAGTGGGGCCAGCCCCAGCATTTT.

This clonotype is deemed medium-sized. The chain employs TRBV5-1 and TRBJ2-7; 7 nucleotides align to TRBD1. This CDR3 is 13 amino acids long. J was trimmed by 3 bases and V by 4 bases; bases with no gene match: 4. The germline CDR1 and CDR2 sequences are SGHRS and YFSETQ. The CDR3 sequence: CASSLRDSYEQYF. As DNA, the CDR3 is TGCGCCAGCAGCCTCCGGGACAGCTACGAGCAGTACTTC.

This clonotype was found many times. The chain has TRBV18 and TRBJ2-3, with 9 bases that match TRBD2. V dropped 1 base and J dropped 0; count of bases not matched to a gene: 5. Germline CDR1 KGHSH, CDR2 LQKENI. This CDR3 contains 17 residues. CDR3 loop: CASSPRISGGSTDTQYF. The DNA for the CDR3 is TGTGCCAGCTCACCACGGATTAGCGGGGGTAGCACAGATACGCAGTATTTT.